The sequence of this T cell receptor (beta chain) was determined in a study of blood T cell repertoires in COVID-19. Patients of the Seattle cohort, enrolled during active infection, were followed longitudinally. Per the germline V gene, CDR1 is MNHEY and CDR2 is SMNVEV (reference sequence). The CDR3 is 15 residues long. V dropped 5 bases and J dropped 4 bases, with 17 bases sitting between them. Clones were read by immunoSEQ multiplex PCR, and TCRdb kept only the in-frame ones, dropping some. Of some 110,000 clones in the sample, approximately 90% were seen once. The gene calls are TRBV27 and TRBJ1-2; TRBD1 might be the D (5 bases). The TCR was taken from a man over 45 with COVID-19, enrolled during active disease. The specimen was peripheral blood. Here the CDR3 DNA reads TGTGCCAGCAGTCCAAGACGGGGGTGGGCCTATGGCTACACCTTC. It is translated as CASSPRRGWAYGYTF.